The 9 T cell receptor beta chains reported below all come from one sample, sequenced in a study of shared clonotypes between healthy human individuals. Some clones are missing from TCRdb's copy, which holds only in-frame ones; the method was immunoSEQ multiplex PCR. The table records over a million clones, around 76% of them present only once. Input material: memory CD4+ T cells sorted from blood. Sample subset: CD45RA-negative fraction. These receptors all come from a man aged 18-30 years in good health.

The rearrangement uses TRBV11-2 and TRBJ1-6, with TRBD1 as a possible D gene (5 bases). Trimming took 0 bases from V and 9 from J, leaving 18 bases between them. Germline V gene lookup returns CDR1 SGHAT and CDR2 FQNNGV. The CDR3 is 17 residues long. DNA of the CDR3: TGTGCCAGCAGCTTAGATGTCCCAAACAGGAGGGGTTCACCCCTCCACTTT. It translates to CASSLDVPNRRGSPLHF. The full variable domain, its missing parts supplied by reference TRBV11-2 and TRBJ1-6, is EAGVAQSPRYKIIEKRQSVAFWCNPISGHATLYWYQQILGQGPKLLIQFQNNGVVDDSQLPKDRFSAERLKGVDSTLKIQPAKLEDSAVYLCASSLDVPNRRGSPLHFGNGTRLTVT.

A note on this clone: This may be a read error, as it is one base from a much larger clone. The genes are TRBV6-1 and TRBJ2-7; TRBD1 might be the D (6 bases). The germline V gene has CDR1 MNHNS and CDR2 SASEGT. V was pared by 6 bases and J by 0 bases, with 9 bases between. CDR3 length: 13 residues. CDR3 sequence: CASSSDSSYEQYF. DNA of the CDR3: TGTGCCAGCAGCTCGGACAGCTCCTACGAGCAGTACTTC.

The V gene is TRBV19, the J gene TRBJ2-3; 7 bases match TRBD2. The junction had 6 bases not matched to a gene; V was cut back by 1 base and J by 5 bases. Germline lookup yields CDR1 LNHDA and CDR2 SQIVND (reference sequence). This CDR3 is built from 15 residues. The CDR3 reads CASSIVAGVKDTQYF. The CDR3 bases are TGTGCCAGTAGTATAGTTGCGGGAGTAAAAGATACGCAGTATTTT.

Only a few counts were recorded for this clone. The chain links TRBV30 to TRBJ2-2; D is possibly TRBD2 (6 bases). V shed 2 bases and J shed 5 bases, with 15 bases lying between them. The CDR3 has 15 residues. Germline V gene data show CDR1 as GTSNPN and CDR2 as SVGIG (reference sequence). DNA of the CDR3: TGTGCCTGGAGTCGCGGGGCCTTTGGAACCGGGGAGCTGTTTTTT. Translated: CAWSRGAFGTGELFF.

This clone has just a few counts. The chain has TRBV28 and TRBJ1-2; TRBD1 is a possible D gene (6 bases). This CDR3 spans 14 amino acids. V lost 2 bases, J lost 8 bases, and 15 bases lay in between. Per the germline V gene, CDR1 is MDHEN and CDR2 is SYDVKM. The CDR3 is CASSLPAGAEGYTF. The CDR3 nucleotides read TGTGCCAGCAGTTTACCCGCGGGGGCTGAAGGCTACACCTTC.

This chain joins TRBV15 and TRBJ2-1, with TRBD2 identical over 7 bases. Trimming at V came to 0 bases and at J to 0 bases, leaving 5 bases not matched to a gene. This CDR3 is built from 17 residues. CDR1 and CDR2 (germline): LNHNV, YYDKDF (reference sequence). CDR3 sequence reads: CATSRDVGGSSYNEQFF. The CDR3 region has the DNA TGTGCCACCAGCAGAGATGTGGGGGGGAGCTCCTACAATGAGCAGTTCTTC. Filled out from reference TRBV15 and TRBJ2-1, the complete variable domain reads DAMVIQNPRYQVTQFGKPVTLSCSQTLNHNVMYWYQQKSSQAPKLLFHYYDKDFNNEADTPDNFQSRRPNTSFCFLDIRSPGLGDTAMYLCATSRDVGGSSYNEQFFGPGTRLTVL.

V is TRBV19 and J is TRBJ1-5; TRBD1 agrees at 8 bases. CDR3 size: 15 residues. CDR1 is LNHDA and CDR2 is SQIVND in the germline V gene (reference sequence). After removal of 6 bases from V and 0 bases from J, the junction contained 4 bases not matched to a gene. The CDR3 DNA sequence: TGTGCCAGTAGATTGGACAGGGCTAGCAATCAGCCCCAGCATTTT. Translation: CASRLDRASNQPQHF.

The genes are TRBV12-5 and TRBJ2-1; the match to TRBD1 covers 8 bases. Looked up from germline, CDR1 is LGHNT and CDR2 is FRNRAP. V lost 6 bases, J lost 5 bases, and 6 bases stayed unmatched. The CDR3 totals 14 residues. This CDR3 reads CASGTGTGNNEQFF. In DNA form, the CDR3 reads TGTGCTAGTGGCACCGGGACAGGAAACAATGAGCAGTTCTTC.

This chain links TRBV9 with TRBJ2-3, with 11 bases identical to TRBD2. V lost 4 bases and J lost 2; bases outside the gene matches: 6. CDR1 is SGDLS and CDR2 is YYNGEE in the germline V gene. This CDR3 comprises 16 residues. The CDR3 sequence: CASSTGLAEFTDTQYF. The CDR3 nucleotides are TGTGCCAGCAGCACGGGACTAGCGGAGTTCACAGATACGCAGTATTTT.